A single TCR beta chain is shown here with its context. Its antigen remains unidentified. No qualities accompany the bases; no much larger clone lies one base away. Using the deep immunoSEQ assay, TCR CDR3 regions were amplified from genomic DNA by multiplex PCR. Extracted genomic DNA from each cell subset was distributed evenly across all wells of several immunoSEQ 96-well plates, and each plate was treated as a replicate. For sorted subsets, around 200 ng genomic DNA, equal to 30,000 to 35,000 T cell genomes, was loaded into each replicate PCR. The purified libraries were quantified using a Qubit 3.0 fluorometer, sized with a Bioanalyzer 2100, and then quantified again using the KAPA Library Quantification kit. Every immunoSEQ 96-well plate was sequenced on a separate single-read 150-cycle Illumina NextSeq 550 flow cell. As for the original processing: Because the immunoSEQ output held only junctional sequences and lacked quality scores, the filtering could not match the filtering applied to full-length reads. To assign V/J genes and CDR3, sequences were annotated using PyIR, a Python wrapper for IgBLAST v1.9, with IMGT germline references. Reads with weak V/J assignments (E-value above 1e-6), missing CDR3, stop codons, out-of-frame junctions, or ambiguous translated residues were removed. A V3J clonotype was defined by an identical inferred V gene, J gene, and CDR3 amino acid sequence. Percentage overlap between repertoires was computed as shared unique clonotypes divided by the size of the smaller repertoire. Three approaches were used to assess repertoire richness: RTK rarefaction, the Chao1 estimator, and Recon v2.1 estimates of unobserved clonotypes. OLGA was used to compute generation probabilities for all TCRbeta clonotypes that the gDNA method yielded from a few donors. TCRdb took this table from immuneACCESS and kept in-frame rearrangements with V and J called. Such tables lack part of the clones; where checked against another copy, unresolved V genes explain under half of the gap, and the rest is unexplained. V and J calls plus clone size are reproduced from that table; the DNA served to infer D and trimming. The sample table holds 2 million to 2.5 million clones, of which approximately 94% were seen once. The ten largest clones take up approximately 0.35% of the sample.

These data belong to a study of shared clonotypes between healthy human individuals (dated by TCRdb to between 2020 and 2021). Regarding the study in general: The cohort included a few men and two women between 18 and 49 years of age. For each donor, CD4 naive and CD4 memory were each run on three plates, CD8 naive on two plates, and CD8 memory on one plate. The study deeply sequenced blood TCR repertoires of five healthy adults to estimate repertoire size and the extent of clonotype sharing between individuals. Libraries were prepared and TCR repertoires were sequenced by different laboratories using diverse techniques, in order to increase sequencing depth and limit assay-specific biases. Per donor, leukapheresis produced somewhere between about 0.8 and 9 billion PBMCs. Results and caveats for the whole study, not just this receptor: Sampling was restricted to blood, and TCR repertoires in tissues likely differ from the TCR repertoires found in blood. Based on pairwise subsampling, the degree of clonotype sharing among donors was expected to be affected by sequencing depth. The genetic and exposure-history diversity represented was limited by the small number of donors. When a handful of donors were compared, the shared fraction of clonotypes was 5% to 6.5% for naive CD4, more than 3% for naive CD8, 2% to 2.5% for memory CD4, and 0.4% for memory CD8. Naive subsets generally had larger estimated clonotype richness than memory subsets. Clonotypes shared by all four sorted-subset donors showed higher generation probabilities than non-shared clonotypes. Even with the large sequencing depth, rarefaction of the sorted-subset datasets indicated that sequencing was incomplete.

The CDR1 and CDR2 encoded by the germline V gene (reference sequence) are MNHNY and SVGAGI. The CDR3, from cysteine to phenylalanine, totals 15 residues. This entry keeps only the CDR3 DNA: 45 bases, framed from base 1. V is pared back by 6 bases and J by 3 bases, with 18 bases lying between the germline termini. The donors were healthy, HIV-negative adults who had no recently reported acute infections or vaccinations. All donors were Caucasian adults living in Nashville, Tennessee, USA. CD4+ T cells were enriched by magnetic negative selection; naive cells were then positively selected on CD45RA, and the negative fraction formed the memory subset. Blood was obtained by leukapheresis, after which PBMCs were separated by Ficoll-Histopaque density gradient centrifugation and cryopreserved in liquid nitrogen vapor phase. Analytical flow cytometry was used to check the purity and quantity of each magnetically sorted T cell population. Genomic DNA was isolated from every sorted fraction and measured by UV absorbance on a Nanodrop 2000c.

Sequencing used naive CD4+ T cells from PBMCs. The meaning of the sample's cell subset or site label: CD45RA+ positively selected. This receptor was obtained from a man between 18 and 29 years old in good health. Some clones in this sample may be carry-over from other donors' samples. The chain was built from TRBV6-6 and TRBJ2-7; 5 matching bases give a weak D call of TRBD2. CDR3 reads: CASSRTWTEDYEQYF. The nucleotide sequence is TGTGCCAGCAGCCGAACTTGGACTGAGGACTACGAGCAGTACTTC.